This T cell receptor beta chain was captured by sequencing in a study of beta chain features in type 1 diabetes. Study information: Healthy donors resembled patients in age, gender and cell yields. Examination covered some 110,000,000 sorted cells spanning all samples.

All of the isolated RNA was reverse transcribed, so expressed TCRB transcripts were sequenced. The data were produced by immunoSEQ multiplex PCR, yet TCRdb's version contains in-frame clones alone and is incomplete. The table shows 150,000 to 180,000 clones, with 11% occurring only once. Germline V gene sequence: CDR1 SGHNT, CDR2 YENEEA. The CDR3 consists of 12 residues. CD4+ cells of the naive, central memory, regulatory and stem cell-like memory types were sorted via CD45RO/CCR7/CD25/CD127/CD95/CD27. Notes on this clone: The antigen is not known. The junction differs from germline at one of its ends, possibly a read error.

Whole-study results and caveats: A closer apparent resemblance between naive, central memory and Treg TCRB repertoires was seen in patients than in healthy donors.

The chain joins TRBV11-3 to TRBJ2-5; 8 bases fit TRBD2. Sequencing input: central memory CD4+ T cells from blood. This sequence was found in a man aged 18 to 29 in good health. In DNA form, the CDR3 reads TGTGCCAGCAGCTTAGCCAGCGGGAGCCCAGACTTC. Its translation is CASSLASGSPDF.